The 25 T cell receptor beta chains presented below share a single source sample, sequenced in a study of blood T cell repertoires in COVID-19. The assay was immunoSEQ multiplex PCR, and TCRdb's table has in-frame clones only and misses some. The sample consists of approximately 150,000 clones, about four fifths of them appearing once. Material for sequencing was peripheral blood. The receptors were gathered from a woman between 70 and 85 years old who had recovered from COVID-19.

The chain carries TRBV3-1 (or the pseudogene TRBV3-2) and TRBJ2-1; a weak D match, TRBD2 (7 bases). The CDR3 loop spans 17 amino acids. Germline V gives CDR1 LGHDT, CDR2 YNNKEL (reference sequence). Trimming took off 6 bases at V and 0 bases at J, with 18 bases between the two ends. In DNA, the CDR3 is TGTGCCAGCAGGGGGGGGATACAGGGACTCTCCTACAATGAGCAGTTCTTC. It translates to CASRGGIQGLSYNEQFF.

The chain couples TRBV19 to TRBJ1-5; the D is unclear. CDR1 and CDR2 (germline): LNHDA, SQIVND (reference sequence). The CDR3 is 14 residues long. V was cut by 6 bases and J by 3 bases, with 12 bases left in between. The CDR3 coding sequence is TGTGCCAGTAGGGTCGGGCGGGTCAATCAGCCCCAGCATTTT. It codes for CASRVGRVNQPQHF.

This chain uses TRBV19 with TRBJ2-5; weak D call: TRBD2 (7 bases). Trimming shortened V by 6 bases and J by 2 bases, and 22 bases separated the two germline ends. The CDR3 spans 17 residues. Germline CDR1 reads LNHDA; CDR2 reads SQIVND (reference sequence). The CDR3 DNA sequence: TGTGCCAGTAGCGCCGGGGGGCGGGGGCCGACGCAAGAGACCCAGTACTTC. Translation gives CASSAGGRGPTQETQYF.

V is TRBV28 and J is TRBJ1-2, with 7 bases identical to TRBD1. The germline CDR1 and CDR2 sequences are MDHEN and SYDVKM. V trimming: 5 bases; J trimming: 6 bases; junction bases outside the gene matches: 6. This CDR3 is built from 13 residues. CDR3 nucleotides: TGTGCCAGCAGTACAGGACAGGTGAATGGCTACACCTTC. Amino acid sequence: CASSTGQVNGYTF.

This clone was observed a handful of times. CDR3 sequence (DNA): TGTGCCAGCAGCCCCGGACAGGGGGCAGGGGAGCAGTACTTC. Protein: CASSPGQGAGEQYF. This rearrangement joins TRBV4-2 to TRBJ2-7, with 11 nucleotides matching TRBD1. This CDR3 has 14 residues. V was clipped by 4 bases and J by 7 bases; unmatched bases: 6. Germline V gives CDR1 LGHNA, CDR2 YNFKEQ.

The genes are TRBV5-1 and TRBJ1-1, with TRBD1 as a possible D gene (5 bases). CDR3 length: 15 residues. Trimming removed 4 bases from V and 3 bases from J, with 16 bases in between. Germline V gene sequence: CDR1 SGHRS, CDR2 YFSETQ. CDR3 DNA: TGCGCCAGCAGCCCAACCGGCAGGGTGGACACTGAAGCTTTCTTT. Translating gives CASSPTGRVDTEAFF. The variable domain in full, completed from reference TRBV5-1 and TRBJ1-1, reads KAGVTQTPRYLIKTRGQQVTLSCSPISGHRSVSWYQQTPGQGLQFLFEYFSETQRNKGNFPGRFSGRQFSNSRSEMNVSTLELGDSALYLCASSPTGRVDTEAFFGQGTRLTVV.

V usage is TRBV18 and J usage is TRBJ2-7; possible D gene TRBD1, 6 bases. The CDR3 is made up of 15 amino acids. V lost 3 bases to trimming and J lost 0 bases, with 12 bases between them. The germline gives CDR1 KGHSH, CDR2 LQKENI. DNA for the CDR3: TGTGCCAGCTCACCCTCCGGGACACTCTCCTACGAGCAGTACTTC. Amino acids: CASSPSGTLSYEQYF.

The V and J genes are TRBV7-6 and TRBJ1-5; 7 bases are shared with TRBD1. Germline trimming cut 2 bases from V and 0 bases from J; bases unmatched to any gene: 7. The CDR3 is made up of 17 amino acids. Germline V gene sequence: CDR1 SGHVS, CDR2 FNYEAQ. The CDR3 here is CASSLTVGQYSNQPQHF. The DNA of the CDR3 is TGTGCCAGCAGCTTAACGGTGGGACAGTATAGCAATCAGCCCCAGCATTTT.

This clone turned up a few times. The gene calls are TRBV6-6 and TRBJ1-6, with D perhaps matching TRBD1 (6 bases). V lost 2 bases and J lost 9, with 17 bases in between. The CDR3 has 16 residues. Germline CDR1 is MNHNY and CDR2 is SVGAGI (reference sequence). As DNA, the CDR3 is TGTGCCAGCAGTTACGCAGGGGCTTCAGAGGGTTCACCCCTCCACTTT. It yields the protein CASSYAGASEGSPLHF.

As regards this clone: Other DNA sequences of this sample code for an identical CDR3. The chain joins TRBV19 to TRBJ1-5; D gene unclear. This CDR3 contains 13 residues. Trimming took 3 bases from V and 7 from J, leaving 10 bases between them. The germline V gene has CDR1 LNHDA and CDR2 SQIVND (reference sequence). The chain's CDR3 is CASSIGRGQPQHF. The DNA for the CDR3 is TGTGCCAGTAGTATCGGGCGGGGACAGCCCCAGCATTTT.

This sequence joins TRBV5-4 and TRBJ2-2; 10 bases align to TRBD2. The V and J ends lost 4 bases and 7 bases, in that order; junction bases with no gene match: 7. This CDR3 comprises 15 residues. Per the germline V gene, CDR1 is SGHNT and CDR2 is YYREEE (reference sequence). The CDR3 sequence: CASSQLAGSGGELFF. The CDR3 DNA follows: TGTGCCAGCAGCCAACTAGCGGGGTCGGGCGGGGAGCTGTTTTTT.

The J gene is TRBJ2-1, the V gene TRBV5-1, with TRBD2 identical over 9 bases. Germline trimming cut 7 bases from V and 4 bases from J; bases unmatched to any gene: 9. This CDR3 region has 15 residues. Germline CDR1 and CDR2: SGHRS and YFSETQ. The CDR3 spells CASRPAGGAYNEQFF. CDR3 coding DNA: TGCGCCAGCCGCCCGGCGGGAGGGGCATACAATGAGCAGTTCTTC.

This sequence joins TRBV25-1 and TRBJ2-1; 9 bases agree with TRBD2. CDR3 length: 14 amino acids. Germline CDR1 is MGHDK and CDR2 is SYGVNS. J was trimmed by 10 bases and V by 9 bases; bases with no gene match: 13. CDR3 DNA sequence: TGTGCCAGGAAGCGGGAGGACACAATGAGGGAGCAGTTCTTC. Translating it yields CARKREDTMREQFF. The entire variable domain, with the rest obtained from reference TRBV25-1 and TRBJ2-1, is as follows: EADIYQTPRYLVIGTGKKITLECSQTMGHDKMYWYQQDPGMELHLIHYSYGVNSTEKGDLSSESTVSRIRTEHFPLTLESARPSHTSQYLCARKREDTMREQFFGPGTRLTVL.

V and J are TRBV28 and TRBJ1-6; 12 bases align to TRBD1. The junction had 11 bases not matched to a gene; V was cut back by 5 bases and J by 9 bases. The CDR3 is 17 amino acids. Germline values: CDR1 MDHEN, CDR2 SYDVKM. CDR3 protein: CASSPPIGTGGSSPLHF. The CDR3 DNA reads as TGTGCCAGCAGTCCCCCAATCGGGACAGGGGGCAGTTCACCCCTCCACTTT.

This sequence joins TRBV5-5 and TRBJ2-7; 7 bases align to TRBD2. This CDR3 contains 12 residues. Germline V gene sequence: CDR1 SGHKS, CDR2 YYEKEE (reference sequence). With V trimmed by 4 bases and J by 4 bases, 2 bases remained unmatched. CDR3 sequence: CASSPGGYEQYF. The CDR3 DNA sequence: TGTGCCAGCAGCCCGGGGGGTTACGAGCAGTACTTC.

This rearrangement joins TRBV28 to TRBJ2-1; 9 positions agree with TRBD2. The length of the CDR3 is 17 residues. Germline V gene lookup returns CDR1 MDHEN and CDR2 SYDVKM. V shed 3 bases and J 8 bases; nucleotides not matched to a gene: 14. The CDR3: CASSFGFPAGGPDEQFF. The CDR3 nucleotides are TGTGCCAGCAGTTTTGGTTTCCCCGCGGGGGGGCCGGATGAGCAGTTCTTC.

Notes on this clone: This same CDR3 is encoded by further DNA sequences in the sample. The rearrangement joins TRBV20-1 to TRBJ1-6; 7 bases match TRBD1. CDR3 length: 14 amino acids. Germline V gene lookup returns CDR1 DFQATT and CDR2 SNEGSKA (reference sequence). The J segment lost 4 bases and the V segment lost 3 bases, leaving 3 bases of the junction unmatched. For the CDR3, the DNA is TGCAGTGCTAGTGGGACAGCGTATAATTCACCCCTCCACTTT. It codes for CSASGTAYNSPLHF.

The CDR3 DNA reads as TGTGCCTGGAGGACACAGGGATCAGGGGCCAAAAACATTCAGTACTTC. It specifies CAWRTQGSGAKNIQYF. The chain combines TRBV30 with TRBJ2-4; a weak D match, TRBD1 (6 bases). Germline CDR1 is GTSNPN and CDR2 is SVGIG (reference sequence). V lost 3 bases and J 1 base, leaving 16 bases between the germline ends. This CDR3 region has 16 residues. Using reference TRBV30 and TRBJ2-4 for the parts outside the CDR3, the full variable domain is SQTIHQWPATLVQPVGSPLSLECTVEGTSNPNLYWYRQAAGRGLQLLFYSVGIGQISSEVPQNLSASRPQDRQFILSSKKLLLSDSGFYLCAWRTQGSGAKNIQYFGAGTRLSVL.

The chain combines TRBV6-5 with TRBJ1-2; a possible D gene is TRBD1 (6 bases). With 6 bases removed from V and 5 bases from J, the gap between germline ends came to 19 bases. In germline, CDR1 is MNHEY, CDR2 SVGAGI. This CDR3 spans 15 amino acids. The CDR3 bases are TGTGCCAGCAGCCACCCCTCGGCAGGGGTGTATGGCTACACCTTC. Protein product: CASSHPSAGVYGYTF.

This chain links TRBV11-3 with TRBJ1-1; D call uncertain. V dropped 1 base and J dropped 4 bases, with 16 bases sitting between them. The CDR3 sequence is 16 residues long. CDR1 and CDR2 from the germline V gene are SGHNT and YENEEA. CDR3 in amino acids: CASSLGAGIGTTEAFF. The CDR3 nucleotides read TGTGCCAGCAGCTTAGGGGCCGGGATCGGCACCACTGAAGCTTTCTTT.

This CDR3 is CASSFGGWVNTEAFF. The CDR3 DNA reads TGTGCCAGCAGCTTCGGAGGTTGGGTGAACACTGAAGCTTTCTTT. The J gene is TRBJ1-1, the V gene TRBV5-4; D is unresolved. This CDR3 has 15 amino acids. Trimming removed 2 bases from V and 0 bases from J, with 11 bases in between. From germline, CDR1 is SGHNT and CDR2 YYREEE (reference sequence).

This clone was recorded only once. The V and J genes are TRBV9 and TRBJ1-4; 9 bases are a match to TRBD1. The junction had 1 base not matched to a gene; V was cut back by 0 bases and J by 7 bases. CDR1 and CDR2 (germline): SGDLS, YYNGEE. The CDR3 totals 14 residues. In DNA form, the CDR3 reads TGTGCCAGCAGCGTAGGGACAGGGGCTGAAAAACTGTTTTTT. Translating it yields CASSVGTGAEKLFF.

The chain combines TRBV19 with TRBJ2-6; 8 positions match TRBD1. With V trimmed by 6 bases and J by 2 bases, 3 bases remained unmatched. Germline CDR1 and CDR2: LNHDA and SQIVND (reference sequence). The CDR3 loop spans 15 amino acids. The CDR3 reads CASSLTGAGANVLTF. The CDR3 nucleotides read TGTGCCAGTAGCCTGACAGGGGCTGGGGCCAACGTCCTGACTTTC.

The chain recombines TRBV5-1 with TRBJ2-1; D is possibly TRBD1 (6 bases). The CDR3 consists of 15 residues. CDR1 is SGHRS, CDR2 YFSETQ, per germline. V was pared by 0 bases and J by 4 bases, with 11 bases between. The CDR3 loop reads CASSLAPQGYNEQFF. CDR3 nucleotides: TGCGCCAGCAGCTTGGCCCCCCAGGGGTACAATGAGCAGTTCTTC. The whole variable domain, filled in from reference TRBV5-1 and TRBJ2-1, reads KAGVTQTPRYLIKTRGQQVTLSCSPISGHRSVSWYQQTPGQGLQFLFEYFSETQRNKGNFPGRFSGRQFSNSRSEMNVSTLELGDSALYLCASSLAPQGYNEQFFGPGTRLTVL.

This chain's CDR3 is CASGRTGNTEAFF. CDR3 in DNA: TGTGCCAGCGGCAGAACAGGGAACACTGAAGCTTTCTTT. The chain couples TRBV9 to TRBJ1-1; a weak D match, TRBD1 (5 bases). V lost 7 bases to trimming and J lost 1 base, with 11 bases between them. The CDR3 has 13 amino acids. CDR1 is SGDLS and CDR2 is YYNGEE in the germline V gene.